Sequencing of this T cell receptor (beta chain) was carried out in a study of OX40 agonist ivuxolimab in advanced cancers. Study information: Cohort: 82.7% men, mean age about 60, aged about 23 to 80. Study results and caveats: In the 0.1 to 3.0 mg/kg range, CD4+ and CD8+ blood T cells had expanded clonally by week 6. Among expanded peripheral T cells, antigen specificity went undetermined. Researchers report that CD8+ T cells had, on average, more expanded clones than CD4+.

The CDR3 length is 13 residues. Germline CDR1 GTSNPN, CDR2 SVGIG (reference sequence). Trimming took off 0 bases at V and 3 bases at J, with 8 bases between the two ends. Comments on this clone: Its cognate antigen is unknown.

Libraries were prepared by immunoSEQ multiplex PCR; TCRdb keeps only in-frame clonotypes and omits some of them. The sample yields tens of thousands of clones, roughly nine tenths seen once. This TCR derives from an adult with an advanced solid tumor such as melanoma, head and neck, liver or kidney cancer. The source material was CD4+ or CD8+ T cells sorted from blood, sampled in a trial of the OX40 agonist ivuxolimab. The J gene is TRBJ2-5, the V gene TRBV30; no definite D call. CDR3 DNA: TGTGCCTGGAGTGTATCACCTAAAGAGACCCAGTACTTC. It codes for CAWSVSPKETQYF.